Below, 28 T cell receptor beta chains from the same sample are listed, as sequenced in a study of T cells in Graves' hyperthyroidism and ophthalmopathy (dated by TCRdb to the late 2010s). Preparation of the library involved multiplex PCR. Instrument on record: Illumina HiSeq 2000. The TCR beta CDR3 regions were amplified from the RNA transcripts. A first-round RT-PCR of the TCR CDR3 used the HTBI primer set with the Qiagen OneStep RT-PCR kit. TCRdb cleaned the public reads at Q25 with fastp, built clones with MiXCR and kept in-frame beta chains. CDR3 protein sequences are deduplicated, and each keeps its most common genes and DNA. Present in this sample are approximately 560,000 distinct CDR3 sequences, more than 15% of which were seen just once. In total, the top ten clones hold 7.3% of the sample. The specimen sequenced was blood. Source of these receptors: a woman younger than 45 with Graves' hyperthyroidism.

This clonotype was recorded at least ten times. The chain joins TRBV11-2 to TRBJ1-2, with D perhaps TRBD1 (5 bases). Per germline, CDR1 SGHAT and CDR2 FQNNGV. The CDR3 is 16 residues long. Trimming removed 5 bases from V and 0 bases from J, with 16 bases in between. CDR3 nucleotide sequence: TGTGCCAGCAGCCCTAGCCGGGGGGATCCTAACTATGGCTACACCTTC. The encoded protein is CASSPSRGDPNYGYTF.

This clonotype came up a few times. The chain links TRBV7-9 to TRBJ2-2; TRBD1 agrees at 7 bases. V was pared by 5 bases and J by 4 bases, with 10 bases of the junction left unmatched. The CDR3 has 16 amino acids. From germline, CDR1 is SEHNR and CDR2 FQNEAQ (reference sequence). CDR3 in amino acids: CASSPTQGKFTGELFF. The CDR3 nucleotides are TGTGCCAGCAGCCCTACACAGGGGAAGTTCACCGGGGAGCTGTTTTTT.

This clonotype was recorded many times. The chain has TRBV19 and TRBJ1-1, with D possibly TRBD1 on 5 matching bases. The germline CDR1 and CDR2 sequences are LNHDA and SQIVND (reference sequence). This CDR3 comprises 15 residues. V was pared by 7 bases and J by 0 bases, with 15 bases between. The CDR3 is CASTGRQNMNTEAFF. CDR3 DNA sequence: TGTGCCAGTACCGGACGACAGAATATGAACACTGAAGCTTTCTTT.

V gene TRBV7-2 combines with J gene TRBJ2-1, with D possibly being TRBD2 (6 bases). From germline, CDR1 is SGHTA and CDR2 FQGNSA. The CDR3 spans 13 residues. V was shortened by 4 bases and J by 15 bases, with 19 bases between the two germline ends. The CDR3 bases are TGTGCCAGCAGCTCCATGTCTAGCGCAACTTGGTTCTTC. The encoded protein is CASSSMSSATWFF.

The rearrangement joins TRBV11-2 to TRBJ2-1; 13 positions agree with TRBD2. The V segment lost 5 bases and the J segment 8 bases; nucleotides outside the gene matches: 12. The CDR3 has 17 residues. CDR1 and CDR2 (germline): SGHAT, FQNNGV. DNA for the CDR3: TGTGCCAGCAGCCGAACTAGCGGGAGGGCCCTCGGGGATGAGCAGTTCTTC. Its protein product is CASSRTSGRALGDEQFF.

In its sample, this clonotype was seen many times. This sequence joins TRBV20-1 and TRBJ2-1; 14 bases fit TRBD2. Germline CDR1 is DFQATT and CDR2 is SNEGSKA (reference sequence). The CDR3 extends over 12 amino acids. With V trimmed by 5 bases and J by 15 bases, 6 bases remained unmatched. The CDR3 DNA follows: TGCAGTGCTCCGGGACTAGCGGGAGCGCTGTTCTTC. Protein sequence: CSAPGLAGALFF.

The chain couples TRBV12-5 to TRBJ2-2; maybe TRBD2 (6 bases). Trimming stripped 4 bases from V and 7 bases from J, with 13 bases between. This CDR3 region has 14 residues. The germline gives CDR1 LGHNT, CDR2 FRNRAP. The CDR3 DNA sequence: TGTGCTAGTGGTTCGCGACGCGGGAACGGGGAGCTGTTTTTT. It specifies CASGSRRGNGELFF.

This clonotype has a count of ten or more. The CDR3 coding sequence is TGTGCCAGCAGAGGGACAGGGTCTGGAACTAATGAAAAACTGTTTTTT. As protein: CASRGTGSGTNEKLFF. This chain uses TRBV28 with TRBJ1-4; TRBD1 matches 9 bases. The ends lost 6 bases at V and 1 base at J; junction bases unmatched: 6. Germline V lookup: CDR1 MDHEN, CDR2 SYDVKM. The CDR3 length is 16 residues. Based on the CDR3 plus reference TRBV28 and TRBJ1-4, the full variable domain is DVKVTQSSRYLVKRTGEKVFLECVQDMDHENMFWYRQDPGLGLRLIYFSYDVKMKEKGDIPEGYSVSREKKERFSLILESASTNQTSMYLCASRGTGSGTNEKLFFGSGTQLSVL.

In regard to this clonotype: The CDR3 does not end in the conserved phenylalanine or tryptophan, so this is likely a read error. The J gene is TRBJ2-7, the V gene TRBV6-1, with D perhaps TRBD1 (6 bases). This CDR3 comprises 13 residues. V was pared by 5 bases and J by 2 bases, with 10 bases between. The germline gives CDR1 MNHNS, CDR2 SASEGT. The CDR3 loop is CASSLDRTYEQYL. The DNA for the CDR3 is TGTGCCAGCAGTCTTGACAGGACCTACGAGCAGTACCTC.

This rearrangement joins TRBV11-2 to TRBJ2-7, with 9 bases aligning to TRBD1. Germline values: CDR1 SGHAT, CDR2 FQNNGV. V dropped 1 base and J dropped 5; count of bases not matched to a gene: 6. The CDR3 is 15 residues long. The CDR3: CASSLAGDRVHEQYF. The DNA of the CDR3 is TGTGCCAGCAGCTTAGCAGGGGACAGGGTCCACGAGCAGTACTTC.

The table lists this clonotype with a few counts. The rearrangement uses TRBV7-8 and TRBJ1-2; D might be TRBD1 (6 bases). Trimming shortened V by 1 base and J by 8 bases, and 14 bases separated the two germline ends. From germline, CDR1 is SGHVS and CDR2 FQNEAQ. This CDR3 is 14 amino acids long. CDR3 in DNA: TGTGCCAGCAGCTTAGGGACAGCCCTGAACGGCTACACCTTC. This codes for CASSLGTALNGYTF.

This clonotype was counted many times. The CDR3 spells CASSLWADPVYEQYF. In DNA form, the CDR3 reads TGTGCCAGCAGCTTATGGGCGGATCCTGTCTACGAGCAGTACTTC. The rearrangement joins TRBV7-3 to TRBJ2-7; no firm D call. CDR1 SGHTA and CDR2 FQGTGA come from the germline V gene. The V end was cut by 2 bases, the J end by 3 bases, with 14 bases between. This CDR3 is built from 15 residues.

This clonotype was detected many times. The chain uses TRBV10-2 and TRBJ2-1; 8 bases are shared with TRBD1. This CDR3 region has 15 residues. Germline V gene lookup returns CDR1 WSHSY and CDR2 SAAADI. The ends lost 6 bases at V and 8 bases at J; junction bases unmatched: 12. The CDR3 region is CASSLGQGLVDEQFF. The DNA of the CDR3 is TGCGCCAGCAGCCTAGGACAGGGTTTAGTGGATGAGCAGTTCTTC.

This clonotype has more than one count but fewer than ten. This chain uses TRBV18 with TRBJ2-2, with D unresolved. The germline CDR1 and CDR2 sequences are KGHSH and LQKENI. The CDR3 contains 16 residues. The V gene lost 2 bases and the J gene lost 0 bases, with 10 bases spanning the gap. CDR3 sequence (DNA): TGTGCCAGCTCACCAGGCAGTCTTCCGAACACCGGGGAGCTGTTTTTT. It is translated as CASSPGSLPNTGELFF.

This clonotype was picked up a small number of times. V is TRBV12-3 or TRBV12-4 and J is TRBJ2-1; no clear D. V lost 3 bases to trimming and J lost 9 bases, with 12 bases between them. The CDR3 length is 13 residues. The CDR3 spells CASSLISPTEQFF. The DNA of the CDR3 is TGTGCCAGCAGTTTGATAAGCCCGACTGAGCAGTTCTTC.

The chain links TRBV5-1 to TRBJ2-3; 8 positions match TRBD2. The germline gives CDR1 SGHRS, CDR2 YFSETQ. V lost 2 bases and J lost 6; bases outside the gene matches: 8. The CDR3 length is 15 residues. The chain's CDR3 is CASSFPSGRSDTQYF. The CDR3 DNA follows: TGCGCCAGCAGCTTTCCCAGCGGGAGATCCGATACGCAGTATTTT.

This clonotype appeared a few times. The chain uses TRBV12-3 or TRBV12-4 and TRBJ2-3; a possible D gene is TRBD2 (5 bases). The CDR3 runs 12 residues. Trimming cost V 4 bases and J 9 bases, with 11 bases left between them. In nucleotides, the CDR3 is TGTGCCAGCAGTTCACCGGGGTCCACGCAGTATTTT. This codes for CASSSPGSTQYF.

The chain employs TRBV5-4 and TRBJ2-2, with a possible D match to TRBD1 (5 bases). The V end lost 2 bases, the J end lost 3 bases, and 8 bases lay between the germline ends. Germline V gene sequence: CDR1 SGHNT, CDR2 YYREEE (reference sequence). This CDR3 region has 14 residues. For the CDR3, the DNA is TGTGCCAGCAGCTTTATCAGGGACACCGGGGAGCTGTTTTTT. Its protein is CASSFIRDTGELFF. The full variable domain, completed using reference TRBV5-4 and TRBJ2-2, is ETGVTQSPTHLIKTRGQQVTLRCSSQSGHNTVSWYQQALGQGPQFIFQYYREEENGRGNFPPRFSGLQFPNYSSELNVNALELDDSALYLCASSFIRDTGELFFGEGSRLTVL.

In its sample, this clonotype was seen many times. The CDR3 loop is CASSSGTINEQFF. DNA for the CDR3: TGCGCCAGCAGCTCCGGGACTATCAATGAGCAGTTCTTC. The chain employs TRBV5-1 and TRBJ2-1, with 7 bases identical to TRBD2. Germline trimming cut 3 bases from V and 6 bases from J; bases unmatched to any gene: 3. Germline values: CDR1 SGHRS, CDR2 YFSETQ. This CDR3 has 13 residues.

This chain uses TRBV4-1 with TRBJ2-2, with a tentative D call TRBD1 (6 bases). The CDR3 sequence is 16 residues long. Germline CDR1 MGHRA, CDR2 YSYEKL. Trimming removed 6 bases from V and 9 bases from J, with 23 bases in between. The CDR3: CASSWRTGSDRWELFF. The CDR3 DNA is TGCGCCAGCAGTTGGCGAACAGGGAGCGACCGGTGGGAGCTGTTTTTT.

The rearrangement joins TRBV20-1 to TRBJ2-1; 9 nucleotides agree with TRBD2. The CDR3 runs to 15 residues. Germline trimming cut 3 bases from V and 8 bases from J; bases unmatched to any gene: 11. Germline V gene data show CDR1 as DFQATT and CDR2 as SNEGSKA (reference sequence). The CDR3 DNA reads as TGCAGTGCTAGGCGGCGGGAGGGCTCGTCGGATGAGCAGTTCTTC. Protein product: CSARRREGSSDEQFF.

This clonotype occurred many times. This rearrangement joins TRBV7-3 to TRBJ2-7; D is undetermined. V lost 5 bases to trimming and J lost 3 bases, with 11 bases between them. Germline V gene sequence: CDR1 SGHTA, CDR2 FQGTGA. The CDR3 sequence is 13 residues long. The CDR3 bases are TGTGCCAGCAGCCAATACCCCCGCTACGAGCAGTACTTC. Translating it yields CASSQYPRYEQYF. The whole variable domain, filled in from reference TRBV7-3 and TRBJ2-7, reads GAGVSQTPSNKVTEKGKYVELRCDPISGHTALYWYRQSLGQGPEFLIYFQGTGAADDSGLPNDRFFAVRPEGSVSTLKIQRTERGDSAVYLCASSQYPRYEQYFGPGTRLTVT.

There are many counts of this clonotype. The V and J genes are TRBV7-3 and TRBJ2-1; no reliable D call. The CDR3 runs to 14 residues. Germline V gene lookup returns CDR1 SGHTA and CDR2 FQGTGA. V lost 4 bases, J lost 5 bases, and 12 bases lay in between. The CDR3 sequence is CASSSLNTNNEQFF. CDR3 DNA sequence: TGTGCCAGCAGCTCCCTGAACACCAACAATGAGCAGTTCTTC. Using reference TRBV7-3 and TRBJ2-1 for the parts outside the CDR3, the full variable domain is GAGVSQTPSNKVTEKGKYVELRCDPISGHTALYWYRQSLGQGPEFLIYFQGTGAADDSGLPNDRFFAVRPEGSVSTLKIQRTERGDSAVYLCASSSLNTNNEQFFGPGTRLTVL.

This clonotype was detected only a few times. The DNA for the CDR3 is TGTGCCAGTAGTCCCACCGGGACAGGTGGTGTGGTAACTAATGAAAAACTGTTTTTT. Translation: CASSPTGTGGVVTNEKLFF. This chain joins TRBV19 and TRBJ1-4; 8 nucleotides align to TRBD1. Trimming at V came to 5 bases and at J to 1 base, leaving 15 bases not matched to a gene. This CDR3 has 19 residues. Germline loops: CDR1 LNHDA, CDR2 SQIVND (reference sequence).

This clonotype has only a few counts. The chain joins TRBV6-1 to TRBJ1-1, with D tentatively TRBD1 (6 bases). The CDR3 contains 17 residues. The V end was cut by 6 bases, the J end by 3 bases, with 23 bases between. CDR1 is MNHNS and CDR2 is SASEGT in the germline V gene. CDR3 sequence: CASSSSLGAEFYTEAFF. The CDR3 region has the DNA TGTGCCAGCAGCTCCTCCCTGGGGGCAGAATTCTACACTGAAGCTTTCTTT.

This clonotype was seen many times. CDR3 bases: TGTGCCAGCAGCTCGGACGCAAGCACTGAAGCTTTCTTT. It is translated as CASSSDASTEAFF. This sequence joins TRBV7-2 and TRBJ1-1; D gene ambiguous. This CDR3 is built from 13 residues. V was cut by 4 bases and J by 4 bases, with 10 bases left in between. Germline V gene sequence: CDR1 SGHTA, CDR2 FQGNSA.

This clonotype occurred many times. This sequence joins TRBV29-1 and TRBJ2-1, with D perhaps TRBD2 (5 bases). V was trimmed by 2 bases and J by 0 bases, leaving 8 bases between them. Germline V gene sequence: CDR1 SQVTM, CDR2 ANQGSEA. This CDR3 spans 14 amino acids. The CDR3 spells CSVELATSYNEQFF. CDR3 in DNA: TGCAGCGTTGAATTAGCGACCTCCTACAATGAGCAGTTCTTC.

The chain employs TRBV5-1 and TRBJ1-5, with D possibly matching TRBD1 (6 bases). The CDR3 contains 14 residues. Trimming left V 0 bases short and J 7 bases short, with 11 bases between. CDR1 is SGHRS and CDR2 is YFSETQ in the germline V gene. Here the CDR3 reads CASSLEGGEQPQHF. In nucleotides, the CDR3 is TGCGCCAGCAGCTTGGAGGGGGGGGAACAGCCCCAGCATTTT.